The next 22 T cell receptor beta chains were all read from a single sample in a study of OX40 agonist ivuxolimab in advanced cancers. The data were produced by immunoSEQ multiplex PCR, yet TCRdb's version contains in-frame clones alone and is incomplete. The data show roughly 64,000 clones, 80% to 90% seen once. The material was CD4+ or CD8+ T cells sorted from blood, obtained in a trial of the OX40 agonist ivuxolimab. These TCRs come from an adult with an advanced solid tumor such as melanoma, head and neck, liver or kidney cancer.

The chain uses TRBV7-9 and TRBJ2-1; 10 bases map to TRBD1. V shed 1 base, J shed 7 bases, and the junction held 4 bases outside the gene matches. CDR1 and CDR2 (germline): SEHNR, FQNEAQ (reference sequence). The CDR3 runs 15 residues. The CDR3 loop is CASSLVGQGGNEQFF. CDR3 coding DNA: TGTGCCAGCAGCTTAGTAGGACAGGGGGGAAATGAGCAGTTCTTC.

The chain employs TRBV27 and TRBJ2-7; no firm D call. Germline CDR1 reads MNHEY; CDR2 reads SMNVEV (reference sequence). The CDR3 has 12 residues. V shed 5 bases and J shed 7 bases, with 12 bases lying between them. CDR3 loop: CASSPVGLEQYF. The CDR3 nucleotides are TGTGCCAGCAGTCCCGTAGGATTGGAGCAGTACTTC.

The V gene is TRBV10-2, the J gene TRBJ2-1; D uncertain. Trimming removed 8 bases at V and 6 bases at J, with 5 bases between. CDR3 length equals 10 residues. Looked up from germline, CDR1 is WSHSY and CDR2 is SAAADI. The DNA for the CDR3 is TGCGCCAGCGGTTCCAATGAGCAGTTCTTC. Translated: CASGSNEQFF.

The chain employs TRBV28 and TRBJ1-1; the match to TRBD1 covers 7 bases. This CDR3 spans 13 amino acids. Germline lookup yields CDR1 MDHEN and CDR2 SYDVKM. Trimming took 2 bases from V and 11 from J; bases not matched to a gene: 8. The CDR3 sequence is CASSLRQGGRAFF. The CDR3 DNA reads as TGTGCCAGCAGTTTAAGGCAGGGGGGAAGGGCTTTCTTT. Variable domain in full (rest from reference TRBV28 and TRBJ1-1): DVKVTQSSRYLVKRTGEKVFLECVQDMDHENMFWYRQDPGLGLRLIYFSYDVKMKEKGDIPEGYSVSREKKERFSLILESASTNQTSMYLCASSLRQGGRAFFGQGTRLTVV.

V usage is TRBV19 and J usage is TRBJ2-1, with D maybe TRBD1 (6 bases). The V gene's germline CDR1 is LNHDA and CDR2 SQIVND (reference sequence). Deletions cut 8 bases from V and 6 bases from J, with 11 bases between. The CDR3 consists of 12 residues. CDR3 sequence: CASSQGFNEQFF. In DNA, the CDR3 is TGTGCCAGTTCACAGGGTTTCAATGAGCAGTTCTTC.

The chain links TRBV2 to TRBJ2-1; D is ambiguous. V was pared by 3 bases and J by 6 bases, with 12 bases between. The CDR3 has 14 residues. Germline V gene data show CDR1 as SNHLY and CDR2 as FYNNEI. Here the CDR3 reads CASSDQTKLNEQFF. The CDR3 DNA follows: TGTGCCAGCAGTGACCAGACCAAACTCAATGAGCAGTTCTTC.

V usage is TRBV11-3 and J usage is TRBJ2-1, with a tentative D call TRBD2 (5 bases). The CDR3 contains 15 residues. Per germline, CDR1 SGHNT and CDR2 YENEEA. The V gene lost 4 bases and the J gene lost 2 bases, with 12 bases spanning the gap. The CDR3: CASSSLAPTYNEQFF. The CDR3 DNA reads TGTGCCAGCAGCTCTCTAGCTCCTACCTACAATGAGCAGTTCTTC.

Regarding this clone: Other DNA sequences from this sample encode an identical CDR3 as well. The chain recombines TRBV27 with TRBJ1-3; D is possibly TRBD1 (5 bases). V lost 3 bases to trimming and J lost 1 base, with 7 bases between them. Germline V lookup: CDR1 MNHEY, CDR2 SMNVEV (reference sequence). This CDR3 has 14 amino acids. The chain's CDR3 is CASSLGPSGNTIYF. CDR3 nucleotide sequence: TGTGCCAGCAGTTTGGGACCATCTGGAAACACCATATATTTT.

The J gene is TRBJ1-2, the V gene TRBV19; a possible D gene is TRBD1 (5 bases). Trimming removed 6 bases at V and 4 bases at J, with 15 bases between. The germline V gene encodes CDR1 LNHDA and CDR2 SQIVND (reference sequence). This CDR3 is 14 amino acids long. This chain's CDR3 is CASSVEGYPYGYTF. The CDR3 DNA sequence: TGTGCCAGTAGCGTGGAGGGGTACCCCTATGGCTACACCTTC. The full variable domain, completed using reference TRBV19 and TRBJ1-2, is DGGITQSPKYLFRKEGQNVTLSCEQNLNHDAMYWYRQDPGQGLRLIYYSQIVNDFQKGDIAEGYSVSREKKESFPLTVTSAQKNPTAFYLCASSVEGYPYGYTFGSGTRLTVV.

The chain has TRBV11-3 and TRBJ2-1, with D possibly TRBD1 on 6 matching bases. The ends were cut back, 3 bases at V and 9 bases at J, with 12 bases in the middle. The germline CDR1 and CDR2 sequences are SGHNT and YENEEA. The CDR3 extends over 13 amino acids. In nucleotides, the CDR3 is TGTGCCAGCAGCTTTGGGACATCGGGTGAGCAGTTCTTC. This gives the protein CASSFGTSGEQFF.

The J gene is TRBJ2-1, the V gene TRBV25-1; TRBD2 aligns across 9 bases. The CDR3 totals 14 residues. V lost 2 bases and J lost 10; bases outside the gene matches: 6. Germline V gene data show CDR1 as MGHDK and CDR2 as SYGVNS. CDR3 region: CASSEGLREGEQFF. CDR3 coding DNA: TGTGCCAGCAGTGAAGGCCTGCGGGAGGGGGAGCAGTTCTTC.

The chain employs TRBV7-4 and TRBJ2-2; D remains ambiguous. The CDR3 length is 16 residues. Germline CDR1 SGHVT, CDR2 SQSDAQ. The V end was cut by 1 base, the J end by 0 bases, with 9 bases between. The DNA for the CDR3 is TGTGCCAGCAGCTTAGGTAAGACGCCGAACACCGGGGAGCTGTTTTTT. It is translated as CASSLGKTPNTGELFF.

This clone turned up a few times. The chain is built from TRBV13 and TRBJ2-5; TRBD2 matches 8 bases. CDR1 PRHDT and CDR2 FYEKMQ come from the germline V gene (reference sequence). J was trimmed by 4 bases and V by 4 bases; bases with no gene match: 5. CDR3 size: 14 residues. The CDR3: CASSYRTSLETQYF. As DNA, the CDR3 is TGTGCCAGCAGCTACCGGACTAGCTTAGAGACCCAGTACTTC.

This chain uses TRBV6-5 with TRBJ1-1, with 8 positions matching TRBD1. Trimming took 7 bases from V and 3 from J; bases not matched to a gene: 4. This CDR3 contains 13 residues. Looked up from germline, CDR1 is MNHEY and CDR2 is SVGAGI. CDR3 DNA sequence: TGTGCCAGCAAGGGACAGGTCGACACTGAAGCTTTCTTT. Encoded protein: CASKGQVDTEAFF.

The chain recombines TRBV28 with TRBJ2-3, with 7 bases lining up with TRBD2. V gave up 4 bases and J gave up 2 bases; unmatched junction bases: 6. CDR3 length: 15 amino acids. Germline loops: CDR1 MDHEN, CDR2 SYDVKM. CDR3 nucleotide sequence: TGTGCCAGCAGTTCAGGGACTAAATACACAGATACGCAGTATTTT. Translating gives CASSSGTKYTDTQYF.

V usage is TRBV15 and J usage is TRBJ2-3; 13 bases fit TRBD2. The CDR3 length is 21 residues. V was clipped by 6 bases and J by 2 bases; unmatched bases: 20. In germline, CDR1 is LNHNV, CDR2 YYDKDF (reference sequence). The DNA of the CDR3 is TGTGCCACCAGGGGAATTGTGGGGACTAGCGGGGTTCACTGGCCCACAGATACGCAGTATTTT. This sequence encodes CATRGIVGTSGVHWPTDTQYF.

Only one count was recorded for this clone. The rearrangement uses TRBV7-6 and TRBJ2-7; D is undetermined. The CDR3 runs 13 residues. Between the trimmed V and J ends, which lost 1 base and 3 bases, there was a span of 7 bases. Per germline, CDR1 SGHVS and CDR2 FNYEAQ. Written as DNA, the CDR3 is TGTGCCAGCAGCTTAGGTGCGGTCTACGAGCAGTACTTC. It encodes CASSLGAVYEQYF.

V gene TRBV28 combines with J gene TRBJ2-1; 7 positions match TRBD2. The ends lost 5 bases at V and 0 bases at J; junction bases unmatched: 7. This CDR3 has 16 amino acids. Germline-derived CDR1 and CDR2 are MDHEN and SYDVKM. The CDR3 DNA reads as TGTGCCAGCAGTCCCCTGGGCGGGAGCTCCTACAATGAGCAGTTCTTC. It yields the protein CASSPLGGSSYNEQFF.

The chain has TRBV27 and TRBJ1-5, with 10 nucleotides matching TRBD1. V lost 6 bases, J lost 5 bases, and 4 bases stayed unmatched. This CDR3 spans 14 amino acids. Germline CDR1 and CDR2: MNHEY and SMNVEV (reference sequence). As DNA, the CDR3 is TGTGCCAGCAGCCCGACAGGGGGCCATCAGCCCCAGCATTTT. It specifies CASSPTGGHQPQHF.

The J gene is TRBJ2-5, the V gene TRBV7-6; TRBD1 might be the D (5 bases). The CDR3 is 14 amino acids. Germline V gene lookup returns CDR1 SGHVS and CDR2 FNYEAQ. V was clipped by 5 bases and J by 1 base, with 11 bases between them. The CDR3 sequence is CASSLETVQETQYF. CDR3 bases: TGTGCCAGCAGCCTCGAGACAGTCCAAGAGACCCAGTACTTC.

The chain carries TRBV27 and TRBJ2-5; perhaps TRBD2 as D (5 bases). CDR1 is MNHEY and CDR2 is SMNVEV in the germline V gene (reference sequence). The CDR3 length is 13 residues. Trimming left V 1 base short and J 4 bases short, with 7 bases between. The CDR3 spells CASSLYGVETQYF. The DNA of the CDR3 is TGTGCCAGCAGTTTATACGGGGTAGAGACCCAGTACTTC.

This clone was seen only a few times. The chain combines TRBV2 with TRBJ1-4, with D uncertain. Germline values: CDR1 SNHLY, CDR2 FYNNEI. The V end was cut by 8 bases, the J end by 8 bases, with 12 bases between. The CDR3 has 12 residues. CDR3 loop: CASSPGLEKLFF. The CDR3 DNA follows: TGTGCCAGCTCCCCGGGGTTAGAAAAACTGTTTTTT.